Below, one T cell receptor beta chain is given with its context. The study ran its PCR with 60 Vbeta and 13 Jbeta primers. Data came from immunoSEQ multiplex PCR; TCRdb stores just in-frame clones and leaves some out. The repertoire holds 140,000 to 150,000 clones, under 85% seen once, with approximately 6.3% in the top ten. This sample is part of a study of cytomegalovirus exposure and HLA in healthy donors. CDR1 is MNHNS and CDR2 is SASEGT in the germline V gene. V shed 6 bases and J 0 bases; nucleotides not matched to a gene: 5. The CDR3 runs to 15 residues. The source of this sequence is a woman between 40 and 50 years old in good health and CMV-seropositive. The sequenced sample consisted of PBMCs. The chain uses TRBV6-1 and TRBJ2-1, with 7 bases lining up with TRBD1. This chain's CDR3 is CASRTGPSSYNEQFF. DNA of the CDR3: TGTGCCAGCAGGACAGGGCCCAGCTCCTACAATGAGCAGTTCTTC.